This TCR beta chain was recorded in a study of cytomegalovirus exposure and HLA in healthy donors. The PCR used 60 Vbeta and 13 Jbeta primers. Generated by immunoSEQ multiplex PCR, the TCRdb table keeps only in-frame clones and is missing some. This sample's table reports about 130,000 clones. Trimming cost V 5 bases and J 5 bases; bases outside gene matches: 11. This CDR3 is built from 16 residues. Germline V CDR1 and CDR2: SEHNR, FQNEAQ (reference sequence). Healthy bone marrow donors made up the donors. The rearrangement joins TRBV7-9 to TRBJ2-5; the match to TRBD2 covers 10 bases. This receptor was identified in a man aged 40-49 years in good health and CMV-seronegative. Sequences were obtained from PBMCs. The DNA for the CDR3 is TGTGCCAGCAGCCCCACCCAAGCGGGAGGGGGTGAGACCCAGTACTTC. It yields the protein CASSPTQAGGGETQYF.